The entry below describes one T cell receptor delta chain. The sample originates from a study of gamma-delta chains in newborns, infants, children. Whole-study context: Innate gammadelta T cells reportedly expand polyclonally right after birth, driven by microbial exposure, per the title.

TCRdb made new clone calls on the reads using CATT. Seen here are roughly 5,800 delta-chain clones, less than 20% observed once, and the top ten hold more than 4.5%. The source of this sequence is a child who was a newborn, infant or young child, either healthy, febrile or measles-vaccinated (not recorded which). Input material: blood.

The CDR3 sequence: CACDTAFGRTGGKRLGTDKLIF. The CDR3 nucleotides are TGTGCCTGTGACACCGCCTTTGGTCGAACTGGGGGGAAAAGGCTGGGCACCGATAAACTCATCTTT. This chain connects TRDV2 to TRDJ1, with 8 bases lining up with TRDD3. Matching the DNA to germline supplied the J gene, which TCRdb does not give. The V and J ends lost 0 bases and 1 base, in that order; junction bases with no gene match: 24. This CDR3 comprises 22 residues. The germline CDR1 and CDR2 sequences are GEAIGNYY and EKD.